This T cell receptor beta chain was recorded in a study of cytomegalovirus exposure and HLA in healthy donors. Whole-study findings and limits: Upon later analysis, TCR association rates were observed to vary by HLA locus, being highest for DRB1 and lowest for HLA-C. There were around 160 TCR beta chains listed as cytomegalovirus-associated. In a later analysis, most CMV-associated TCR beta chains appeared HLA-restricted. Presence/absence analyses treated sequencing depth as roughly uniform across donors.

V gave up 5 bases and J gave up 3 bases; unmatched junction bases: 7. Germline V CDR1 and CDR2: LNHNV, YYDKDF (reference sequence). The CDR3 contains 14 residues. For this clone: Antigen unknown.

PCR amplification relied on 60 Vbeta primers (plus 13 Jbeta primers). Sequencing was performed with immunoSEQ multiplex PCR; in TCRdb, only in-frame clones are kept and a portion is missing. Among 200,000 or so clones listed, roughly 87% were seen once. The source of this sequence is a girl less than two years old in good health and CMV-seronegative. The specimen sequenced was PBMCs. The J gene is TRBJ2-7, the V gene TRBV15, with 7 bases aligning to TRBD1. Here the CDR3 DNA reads TGTGCCACCAGCCCCGAGGGACAGCACTACGAGCAGTACTTC. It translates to CATSPEGQHYEQYF.